These 12 T cell receptor beta chains originate from one sample sequenced in a study of beta chain features in type 1 diabetes. These receptors have no identified antigens. The authors reverse transcribed all of the isolated RNA, so sequencing captured expressed TCRB transcripts. The table came from immunoSEQ multiplex PCR; TCRdb's copy has only in-frame clones and leaves some out. Of roughly 400,000 clones listed, roughly 9.8% are singletons. Findings and caveats of the study: TCRB CDR3 length was moderately but significantly reduced in all four CD4+ subsets of Type 1 diabetes patients.

The sequenced sample was central memory CD4+ T cells from blood. Receptors originate from a man between 25 and 39 years old with type 1 diabetes.

This clone was detected a few times. This chain links TRBV7-7 with TRBJ2-5; 7 nucleotides match TRBD2. The CDR3 is 15 residues long. The germline CDR1 and CDR2 sequences are SSHAT and FNYEAQ (reference sequence). Trimming at V came to 5 bases and at J to 5 bases, leaving 11 bases not matched to a gene. The CDR3 reads CASSPVGGLWETQYF. The CDR3 region has the DNA TGTGCCAGCAGCCCGGTGGGAGGGTTGTGGGAGACCCAGTACTTC.

This sequence joins TRBV28 and TRBJ1-5; 9 bases align to TRBD1. Germline V gene lookup returns CDR1 MDHEN and CDR2 SYDVKM. The CDR3 loop spans 15 amino acids. After removal of 6 bases from V and 4 bases from J, the junction contained 7 bases not matched to a gene. CDR3 sequence: CASRQGAGGNQPQHF. The CDR3 nucleotides read TGTGCCAGCAGACAGGGGGCCGGAGGTAATCAGCCCCAGCATTTT.

The chain employs TRBV6-5 and TRBJ2-7; D is undetermined. This CDR3 has 11 amino acids. The ends were cut back, 5 bases at V and 7 bases at J, with 9 bases in the middle. The germline CDR1 and CDR2 sequences are MNHEY and SVGAGI. The CDR3 coding sequence is TGTGCCAGCAGTGATCGGTGGGAGCAGTACTTC. It codes for CASSDRWEQYF.

The chain employs TRBV4-2 and TRBJ2-7; D perhaps matches TRBD2 (6 bases). This CDR3 has 18 amino acids. Germline assignment: CDR1 LGHNA and CDR2 YNFKEQ. The germline V and J ends were trimmed by 0 bases and 0 bases, with 18 bases remaining between them. The CDR3 nucleotides are TGTGCCAGCAGCCAAGATCCCGGAGGAAGCGGGTTCTCCTACGAGCAGTACTTC. This sequence encodes CASSQDPGGSGFSYEQYF.

This chain uses TRBV18 with TRBJ2-1; 9 bases are shared with TRBD2. Germline-derived CDR1 and CDR2 are KGHSH and LQKENI. V shed 3 bases and J 10 bases; nucleotides not matched to a gene: 7. This CDR3 contains 14 residues. The DNA for the CDR3 is TGTGCCAGCTCACCCCCACTAGCGGGCACCGAGCAGTTCTTC. It encodes CASSPPLAGTEQFF.

This clone was seen a handful of times. The rearrangement links TRBV11-2 to TRBJ2-6; D perhaps matches TRBD2 (5 bases). V was pared by 8 bases and J by 0 bases, with 11 bases between. CDR3 length: 15 amino acids. Germline V lookup: CDR1 SGHAT, CDR2 FQNNGV. The CDR3: CASSNAGSGANVLTF. The CDR3 region has the DNA TGTGCCAGCTCGAATGCGGGCTCTGGGGCCAACGTCCTGACTTTC.

The chain links TRBV28 to TRBJ1-2; TRBD1 is a possible D gene (6 bases). V gave up 6 bases and J gave up 8 bases, with 13 bases separating them. This CDR3 is built from 12 residues. Germline lookup yields CDR1 MDHEN and CDR2 SYDVKM. The CDR3 bases are TGTGCCAGCAGCGAAACAGGGAGAGGCTACACCTTC. Its translation: CASSETGRGYTF.

This clone was recorded a few times. This rearrangement joins TRBV29-1 to TRBJ2-3; D possibly corresponds to TRBD2 (6 bases). This CDR3 is 14 amino acids long. V lost 1 base and J 1 base, leaving 9 bases between the germline ends. Per germline, CDR1 SQVTM and CDR2 ANQGSEA. CDR3 protein: CSVEGAGRTDTQYF. The CDR3 DNA reads as TGCAGCGTTGAAGGGGCGGGGCGCACAGATACGCAGTATTTT.

The CDR3 reads CASNAGGRTEAFF. CDR3 nucleotide sequence: TGTGCCAGCAATGCGGGGGGGAGGACTGAAGCTTTCTTT. V and J are TRBV11-1 and TRBJ1-1; tentative D call: TRBD1 (5 bases). This CDR3 is 13 amino acids long. With 7 bases removed from V and 5 bases from J, the gap between germline ends came to 14 bases. From germline, CDR1 is SGHAT and CDR2 FQDESV (reference sequence).

The genes are TRBV6-1 and TRBJ2-5; D is uncertain. V lost 5 bases and J 2 bases, leaving 9 bases between the germline ends. This CDR3 spans 13 amino acids. Germline V gene data show CDR1 as MNHNS and CDR2 as SASEGT. CDR3 nucleotides: TGTGCCAGCAGTTCGCGGTGGCAAGAGACCCAGTACTTC. This encodes CASSSRWQETQYF.

The J gene is TRBJ1-4, the V gene TRBV5-6; 7 bases align to TRBD1. Germline V gene lookup returns CDR1 SGHDT and CDR2 YYEEEE. After removal of 5 bases from V and 7 bases from J, the junction contained 8 bases not matched to a gene. The length of the CDR3 is 14 residues. The chain's CDR3 is CASSYDRVLEKLFF. DNA for the CDR3: TGTGCCAGCAGTTATGACAGGGTACTTGAAAAACTGTTTTTT.

There are a few counts of this clone. J is TRBJ2-7 and V is TRBV27; perhaps TRBD1 as D (6 bases). The germline V gene encodes CDR1 MNHEY and CDR2 SMNVEV (reference sequence). V was cut by 8 bases and J by 3 bases, with 20 bases left in between. The CDR3 contains 15 residues. The CDR3 sequence is CASSPGQWVNYEQYF. The CDR3 DNA follows: TGTGCCAGCTCCCCCGGACAGTGGGTTAACTACGAGCAGTACTTC.